One and the same sample provided the 14 T cell receptor beta chains below, sequenced in a study of early T cells in non-severe SARS-CoV-2 infection. Using its own MiXCR run on the 5' RACE reads, TCRdb lists one record per CDR3 protein. The repertoire has 65,000 to 95,000 distinct CDR3 sequences, approximately 5% of them found once; the top ten carry under 8%. This sample comprised whole blood, obtained at baseline. The source is an adult who was a healthcare worker with PCR-confirmed SARS-CoV-2 infection or an uninfected control (not recorded which).

This clonotype was seen ten or more times. The chain is built from TRBV7-9 and TRBJ2-5; no definite D call. This CDR3 is 15 amino acids long. Trimming cost V 1 base and J 3 bases, with 12 bases left between them. CDR1 and CDR2 from the germline V gene are SEHNR and FQNEAQ (reference sequence). The CDR3 DNA reads TGTGCCAGCAGCTTAGAGGCCCCACGTAAAGAGACCCAGTACTTC. Encoded protein: CASSLEAPRKETQYF.

This clonotype has a handful of counts. This rearrangement joins TRBV4-1 to TRBJ2-5, with 7 bases that match TRBD1. Germline V gene sequence: CDR1 MGHRA, CDR2 YSYEKL. The CDR3 consists of 16 residues. V shed 5 bases and J 3 bases; nucleotides not matched to a gene: 12. The CDR3 loop is CASSETPGTAKETQYF. The DNA for the CDR3 is TGCGCCAGCAGCGAAACCCCCGGGACAGCTAAAGAGACCCAGTACTTC.

This clonotype was detected many times. The gene calls are TRBV4-1 and TRBJ2-7; D may be TRBD1 (5 bases). Germline CDR1 and CDR2: MGHRA and YSYEKL. The CDR3 consists of 13 residues. V lost 0 bases and J 4 bases, leaving 7 bases between the germline ends. CDR3 region: CASSQEWTYEQYF. The CDR3 region has the DNA TGCGCCAGCAGCCAAGAATGGACATACGAGCAGTACTTC.

This clonotype was counted ten times or more. The rearrangement links TRBV20-1 to TRBJ2-7; 13 bases match TRBD2. CDR1 DFQATT and CDR2 SNEGSKA come from the germline V gene (reference sequence). J lost 9 bases, V lost 5 bases, and 7 bases had no gene match. The CDR3 loop spans 13 amino acids. The DNA for the CDR3 is TGCAGTGCTTCCGGGACTAGCGGGATTATGCAGTACTTC. It specifies CSASGTSGIMQYF.

This clonotype came up a few times. V is TRBV20-1 and J is TRBJ2-2; D unresolved. The CDR3 totals 15 residues. V was pared by 3 bases and J by 4 bases, with 15 bases between. The germline V gene has CDR1 DFQATT and CDR2 SNEGSKA (reference sequence). The CDR3 is CSASRTAVLTGELFF. The DNA of the CDR3 is TGCAGTGCTAGTCGTACGGCGGTTCTCACCGGGGAGCTGTTTTTT.

This clonotype appeared many times. V usage is TRBV12-3 or TRBV12-4 and J usage is TRBJ2-1, with 11 positions matching TRBD2. J gave up 10 bases and V 6 bases, and 11 bases lay outside the gene matches. This CDR3 contains 15 residues. CDR3 amino acids: CASSPVAGGPREQFF. For the CDR3, the DNA is TGTGCCAGCAGCCCAGTAGCGGGAGGGCCTAGGGAGCAGTTCTTC.

In this sample, this clonotype turned up many times. This chain links TRBV5-6 with TRBJ2-7; 9 bases are a match to TRBD1. The germline V gene has CDR1 SGHDT and CDR2 YYEEEE. This CDR3 spans 16 amino acids. After removal of 3 bases from V and 0 bases from J, the junction contained 7 bases not matched to a gene. The CDR3 nucleotides read TGTGCCAGCAGCTGGACAGGGGCCGTGAACTCCTACGAGCAGTACTTC. Its protein product is CASSWTGAVNSYEQYF.

In its sample, this clonotype was seen many times. V is TRBV10-3 and J is TRBJ1-1; a possible D gene is TRBD1 (5 bases). The CDR3 has 15 residues. The germline V gene encodes CDR1 ENHRY and CDR2 SYGVKD. V lost 3 bases and J 1 base, leaving 12 bases between the germline ends. For the CDR3, the DNA is TGTGCCATCAGTGAAGGGGTAGCTCGGAACACTGAAGCTTTCTTT. It codes for CAISEGVARNTEAFF.

This clonotype was seen at least ten times. The chain carries TRBV3-1 and TRBJ1-2; 7 positions agree with TRBD1. The CDR3 totals 16 residues. V lost 4 bases to trimming and J lost 4 bases; unmatched junction nucleotides: 12. Germline V gives CDR1 LGHDT, CDR2 YNNKEL (reference sequence). The CDR3: CASSRDSWSWVYGYTF. The CDR3 DNA sequence: TGTGCCAGCAGCCGGGACAGTTGGTCTTGGGTCTATGGCTACACCTTC.

This clonotype was seen repeatedly, ten times or more. The rearrangement links TRBV20-1 to TRBJ1-1, with TRBD1 as a possible D gene (6 bases). Trimming pared 5 bases from V and 2 bases from J, leaving 15 bases between. Germline lookup yields CDR1 DFQATT and CDR2 SNEGSKA (reference sequence). The CDR3 consists of 14 residues. The CDR3 protein is CSAHKGGPNTEAFF. The CDR3 DNA reads TGCAGTGCTCATAAGGGGGGGCCTAACACTGAAGCTTTCTTT.

The genes are TRBV10-2 and TRBJ2-1; a possible D gene is TRBD2 (6 bases). CDR3 length equals 13 residues. The ends were cut back, 8 bases at V and 3 bases at J, with 11 bases in the middle. In germline, CDR1 is WSHSY, CDR2 SAAADI. The CDR3 DNA follows: TGCGCCAGCCGAGGGACTGGCTACAATGAGCAGTTCTTC. Translation gives CASRGTGYNEQFF.

This clonotype was recorded at least ten times. This chain connects TRBV20-1 to TRBJ2-3; TRBD2 matches at 14 bases. This CDR3 has 15 residues. From germline, CDR1 is DFQATT and CDR2 SNEGSKA (reference sequence). Trimming took 5 bases from V and 4 from J; bases not matched to a gene: 5. Written as DNA, the CDR3 is TGCAGTGCTGATTGGACTAGCGGGAGGCCAGATACGCAGTATTTT. It translates to CSADWTSGRPDTQYF.

This clonotype came up many times. J is TRBJ1-3 and V is TRBV6-6; D is perhaps TRBD1 (6 bases). With 5 bases removed from V and 0 bases from J, the gap between germline ends came to 11 bases. Germline loops: CDR1 MNHNY, CDR2 SVGAGI (reference sequence). The CDR3 is 15 amino acids. The CDR3 DNA reads TGTGCCAGCAGTGGAACAGGGAGCTCTGGAAACACCATATATTTT. Translation gives CASSGTGSSGNTIYF.

This clonotype was seen many times. V and J are TRBV12-3 or TRBV12-4 and TRBJ2-6; D is unclear. The ends were cut back, 10 bases at V and 0 bases at J, with 7 bases in the middle. This CDR3 comprises 13 residues. CDR3 coding DNA: TGTGCCACCACCCTCTCTGGGGCCAACGTCCTGACTTTC. It codes for CATTLSGANVLTF.